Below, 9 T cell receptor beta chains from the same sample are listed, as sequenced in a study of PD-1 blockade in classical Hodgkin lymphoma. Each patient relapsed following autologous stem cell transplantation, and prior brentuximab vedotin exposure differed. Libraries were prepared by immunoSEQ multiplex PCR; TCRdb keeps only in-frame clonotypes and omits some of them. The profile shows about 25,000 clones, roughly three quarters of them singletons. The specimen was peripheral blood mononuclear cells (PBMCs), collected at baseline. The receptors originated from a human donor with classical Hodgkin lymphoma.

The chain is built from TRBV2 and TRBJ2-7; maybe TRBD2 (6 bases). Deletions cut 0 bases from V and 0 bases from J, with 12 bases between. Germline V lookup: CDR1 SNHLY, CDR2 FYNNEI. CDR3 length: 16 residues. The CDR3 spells CASSEAAGSLSYEQYF. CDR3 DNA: TGTGCCAGCAGTGAAGCGGCGGGATCCCTCTCCTACGAGCAGTACTTC.

The CDR3 region is CASSLVGPLGNEQFF. The CDR3 nucleotides are TGTGCCAGCAGCTTAGTTGGCCCACTCGGCAATGAGCAGTTCTTC. The chain links TRBV11-2 to TRBJ2-1, with D hard to call. The CDR3 has 15 residues. Germline-derived CDR1 and CDR2 are SGHAT and FQNNGV. The V end was cut by 1 base, the J end by 6 bases, with 13 bases between.

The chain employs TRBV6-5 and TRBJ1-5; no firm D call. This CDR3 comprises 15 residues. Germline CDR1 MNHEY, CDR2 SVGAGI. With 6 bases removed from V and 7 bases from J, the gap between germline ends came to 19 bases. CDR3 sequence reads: CASSPTGPRGQPQHF. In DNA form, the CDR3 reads TGTGCCAGCAGCCCAACCGGGCCCCGAGGCCAGCCCCAGCATTTT.

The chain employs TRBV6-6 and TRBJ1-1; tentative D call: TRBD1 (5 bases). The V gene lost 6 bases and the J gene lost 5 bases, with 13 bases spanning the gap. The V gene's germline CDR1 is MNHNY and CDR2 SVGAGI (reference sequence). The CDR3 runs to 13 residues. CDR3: CASSRGILTEAFF. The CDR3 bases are TGTGCCAGCAGCCGGGGGATTTTGACTGAAGCTTTCTTT.

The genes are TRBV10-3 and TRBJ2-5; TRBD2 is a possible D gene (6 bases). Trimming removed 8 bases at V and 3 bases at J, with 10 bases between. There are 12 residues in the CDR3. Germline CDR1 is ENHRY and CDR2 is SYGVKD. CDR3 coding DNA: TGTGCCATCGGCGGGGAGGAAGAGACCCAGTACTTC. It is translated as CAIGGEEETQYF.

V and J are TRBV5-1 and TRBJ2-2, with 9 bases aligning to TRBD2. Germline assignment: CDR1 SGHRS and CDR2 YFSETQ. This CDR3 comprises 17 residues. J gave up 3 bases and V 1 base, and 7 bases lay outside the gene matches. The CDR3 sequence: CASSLLSGGVDTGELFF. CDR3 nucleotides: TGCGCCAGCAGCTTGCTTAGCGGGGGAGTGGACACCGGGGAGCTGTTTTTT.

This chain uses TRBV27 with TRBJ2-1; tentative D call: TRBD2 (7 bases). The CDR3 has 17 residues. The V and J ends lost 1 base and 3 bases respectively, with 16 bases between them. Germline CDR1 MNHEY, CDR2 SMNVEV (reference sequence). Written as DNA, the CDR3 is TGTGCCAGCAGTTTATTCGAAGGGGGGGCCGTCTACAATGAGCAGTTCTTC. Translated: CASSLFEGGAVYNEQFF.

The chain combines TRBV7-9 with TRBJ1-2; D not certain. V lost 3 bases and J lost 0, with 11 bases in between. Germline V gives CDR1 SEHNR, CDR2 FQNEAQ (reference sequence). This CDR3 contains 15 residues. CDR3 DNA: TGTGCCAGCAGCTTTTCCACCAAAGCTAACTATGGCTACACCTTC. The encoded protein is CASSFSTKANYGYTF.

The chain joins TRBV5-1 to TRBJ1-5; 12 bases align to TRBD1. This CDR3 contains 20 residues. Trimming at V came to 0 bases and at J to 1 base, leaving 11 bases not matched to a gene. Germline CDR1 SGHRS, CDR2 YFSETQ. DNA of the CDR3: TGCGCCAGCAGCTTGGGAATCTTAGGGGGACAGGGGGCGAGCAATCAGCCCCAGCATTTT. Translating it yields CASSLGILGGQGASNQPQHF.